This T cell receptor (beta chain) appears in the sequencing data of a study of CD8+ T cells in alopecia areata. The CDR3 sequence is 14 residues long. Per the germline V gene, CDR1 is NSHNY and CDR2 is SYGAGN. Concerning this clone: As yet, its antigen is unknown. Mouse names are used for the genes. The CDR3 end lies 4 residues beyond the end of the read and is filled in from the germline J gene.

cDNA prepared by RNA extraction and subsequent reverse transcription served as the template for sequencing. The assay was immunoSEQ multiplex PCR, and TCRdb's table has in-frame clones only and misses some. This sample has over 250,000 clones, each found more than once. Markers including CD4, CD8alpha, NKG2D and NKG2ACE guided sorting of pooled cutaneous lymph node cells. Study-level results: Affected lesional scalp, above all in alopecia totalis/universalis, was more clonal than normal scalp.

The sequenced material came from CD4+ T cells sorted from a lymph node. This clonotype originated in a C3H/HeJ mouse with alopecia areata. The mice in this strain carry MHC haplotype H2-k. The chain is built from TRBV13-1 and TRBJ1-1, with 10 bases matching TRBD1. The chain's CDR3 is CASSEWGQGTEVFF. The sequenced part of the CDR3 DNA is TGTGCCAGCAGTGAGTGGGGACAGGGGACA.